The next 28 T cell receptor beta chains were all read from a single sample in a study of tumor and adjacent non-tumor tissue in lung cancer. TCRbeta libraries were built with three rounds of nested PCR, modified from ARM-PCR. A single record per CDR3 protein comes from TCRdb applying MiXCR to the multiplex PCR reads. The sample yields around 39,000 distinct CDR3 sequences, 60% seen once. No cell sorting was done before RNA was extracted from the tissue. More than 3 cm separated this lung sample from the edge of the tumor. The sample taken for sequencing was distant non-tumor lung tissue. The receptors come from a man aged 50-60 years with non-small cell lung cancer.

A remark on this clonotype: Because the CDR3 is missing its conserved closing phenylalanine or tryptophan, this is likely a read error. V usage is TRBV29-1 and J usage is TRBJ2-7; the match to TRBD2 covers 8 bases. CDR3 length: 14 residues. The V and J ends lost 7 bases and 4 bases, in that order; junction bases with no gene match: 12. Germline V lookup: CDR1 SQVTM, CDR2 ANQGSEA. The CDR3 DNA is TGCAGCGCCACAACTAGCGGAAGCCTTTACGAGCAGTACCTC. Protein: CSATTSGSLYEQYL.

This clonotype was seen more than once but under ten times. DNA for the CDR3: TGTGCCAGCAGTGACAGGACGCCAAAAGCTTTCTTT. Protein sequence: CASSDRTPKAFF. This chain uses TRBV2 with TRBJ1-1; no definite D call. The CDR3 length is 12 residues. CDR1 SNHLY and CDR2 FYNNEI come from the germline V gene. V lost 3 bases, J lost 9 bases, and 11 bases lay in between.

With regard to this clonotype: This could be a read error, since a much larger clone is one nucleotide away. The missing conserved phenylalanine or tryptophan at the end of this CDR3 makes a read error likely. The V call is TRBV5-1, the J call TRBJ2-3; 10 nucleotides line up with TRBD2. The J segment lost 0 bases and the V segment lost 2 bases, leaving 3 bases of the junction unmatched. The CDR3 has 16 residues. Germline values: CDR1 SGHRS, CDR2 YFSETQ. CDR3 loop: CASSFGLAASTDTQYY. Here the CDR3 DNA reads TGCGCCAGCAGCTTTGGACTAGCGGCTAGCACAGATACGCAGTATTAT.

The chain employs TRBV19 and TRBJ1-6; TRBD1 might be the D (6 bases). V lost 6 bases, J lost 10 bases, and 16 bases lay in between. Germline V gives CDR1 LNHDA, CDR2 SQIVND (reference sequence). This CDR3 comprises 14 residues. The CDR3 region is CASSIPVGGSPLHF. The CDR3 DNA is TGTGCCAGTAGCATTCCGGTGGGGGGCTCACCCCTCCACTTT.

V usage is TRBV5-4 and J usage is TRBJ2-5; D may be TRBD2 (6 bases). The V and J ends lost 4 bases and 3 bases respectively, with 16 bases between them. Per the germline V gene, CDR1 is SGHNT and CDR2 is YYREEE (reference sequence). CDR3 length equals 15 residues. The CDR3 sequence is CASSMTSGRKETQYF. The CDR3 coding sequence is TGTGCCAGCAGCATGACTAGTGGGAGAAAAGAGACCCAGTACTTC.

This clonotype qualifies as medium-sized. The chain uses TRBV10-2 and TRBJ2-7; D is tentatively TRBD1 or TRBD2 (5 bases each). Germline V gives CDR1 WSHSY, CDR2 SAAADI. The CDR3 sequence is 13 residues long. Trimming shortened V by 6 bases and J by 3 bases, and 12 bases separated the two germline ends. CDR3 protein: CASRSGTNYEQYF. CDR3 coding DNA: TGCGCCAGCAGATCCGGGACCAACTACGAGCAGTACTTC.

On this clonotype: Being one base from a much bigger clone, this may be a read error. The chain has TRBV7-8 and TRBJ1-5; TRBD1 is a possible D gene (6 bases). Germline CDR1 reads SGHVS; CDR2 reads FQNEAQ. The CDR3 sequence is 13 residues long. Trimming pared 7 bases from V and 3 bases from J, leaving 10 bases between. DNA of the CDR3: TGTGCCAGCAACCGGACAGACAATCAGCCCCAGCATTTT. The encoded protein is CASNRTDNQPQHF.

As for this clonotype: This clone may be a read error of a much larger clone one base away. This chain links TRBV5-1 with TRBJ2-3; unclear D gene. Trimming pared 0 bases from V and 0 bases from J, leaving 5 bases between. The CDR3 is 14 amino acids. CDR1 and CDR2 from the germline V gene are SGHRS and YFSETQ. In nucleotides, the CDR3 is TGCGCCAGCAGCTTGGCCACTAGCACAGATACGCAGTATTTT. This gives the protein CASSLATSTDTQYF.

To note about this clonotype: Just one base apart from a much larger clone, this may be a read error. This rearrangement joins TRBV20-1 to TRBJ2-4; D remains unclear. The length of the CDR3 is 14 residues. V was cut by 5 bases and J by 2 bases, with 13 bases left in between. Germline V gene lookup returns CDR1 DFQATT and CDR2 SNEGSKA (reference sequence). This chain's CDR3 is CSADRVVSKNIQYF. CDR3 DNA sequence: TGCAGTGCTGATAGGGTGGTATCCAAAAACATTCAGTACTTC.

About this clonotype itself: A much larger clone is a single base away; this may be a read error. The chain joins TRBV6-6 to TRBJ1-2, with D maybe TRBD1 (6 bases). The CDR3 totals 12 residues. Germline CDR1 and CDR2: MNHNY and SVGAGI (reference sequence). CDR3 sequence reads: CVSTPRGQGYTF. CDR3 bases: TGTGTCAGCACCCCGCGGGGGCAAGGCTACACCTTC.

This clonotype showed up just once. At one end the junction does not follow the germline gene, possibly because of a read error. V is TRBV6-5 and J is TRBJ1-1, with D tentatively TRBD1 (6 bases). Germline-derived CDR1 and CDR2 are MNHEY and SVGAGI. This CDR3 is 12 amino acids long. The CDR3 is CANGGRDTEALF. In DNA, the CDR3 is TGTGCCAACGGCGGGAGGGACACTGAAGCTCTCTTT.

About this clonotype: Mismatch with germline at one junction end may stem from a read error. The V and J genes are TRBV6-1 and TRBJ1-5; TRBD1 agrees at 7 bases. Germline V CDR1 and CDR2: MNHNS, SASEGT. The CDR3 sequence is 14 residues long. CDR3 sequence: CASSFTGANQPQLF. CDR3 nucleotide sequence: TGTGCCAGTAGTTTTACAGGGGCGAATCAGCCCCAGCTTTTT.

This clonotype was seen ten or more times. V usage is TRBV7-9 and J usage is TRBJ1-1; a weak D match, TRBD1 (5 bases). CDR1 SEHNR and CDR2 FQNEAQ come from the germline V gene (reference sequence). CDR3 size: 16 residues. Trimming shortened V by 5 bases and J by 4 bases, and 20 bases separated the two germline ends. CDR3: CASSPRWGPSATEAFF. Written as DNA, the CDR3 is TGTGCCAGCAGCCCCAGATGGGGCCCATCTGCCACTGAAGCTTTCTTT.

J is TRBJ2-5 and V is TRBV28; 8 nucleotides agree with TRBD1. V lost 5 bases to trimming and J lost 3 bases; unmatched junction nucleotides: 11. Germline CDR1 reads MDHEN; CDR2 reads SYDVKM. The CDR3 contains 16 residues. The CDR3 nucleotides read TGTGCCAGCAGTCTCTCGACAGGGGTCAGCGAAGAGACCCAGTACTTC. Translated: CASSLSTGVSEETQYF.

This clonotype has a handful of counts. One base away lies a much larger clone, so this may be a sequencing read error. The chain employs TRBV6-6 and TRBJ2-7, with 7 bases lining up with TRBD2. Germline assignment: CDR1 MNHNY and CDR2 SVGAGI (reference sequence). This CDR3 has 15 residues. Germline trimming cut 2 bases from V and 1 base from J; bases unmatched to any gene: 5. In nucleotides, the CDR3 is TGTGCCAGCAGTTACGGGGGACTATATTCCTACGAGCAGTACTTC. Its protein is CASSYGGLYSYEQYF.

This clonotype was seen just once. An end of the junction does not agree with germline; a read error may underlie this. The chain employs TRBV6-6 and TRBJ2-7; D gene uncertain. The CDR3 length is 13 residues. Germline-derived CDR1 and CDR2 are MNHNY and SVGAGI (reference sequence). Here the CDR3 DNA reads TGTGCTAGCAGTTACGGGCCTGAATACGAGCAGTACTTC. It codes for CASSYGPEYEQYF.

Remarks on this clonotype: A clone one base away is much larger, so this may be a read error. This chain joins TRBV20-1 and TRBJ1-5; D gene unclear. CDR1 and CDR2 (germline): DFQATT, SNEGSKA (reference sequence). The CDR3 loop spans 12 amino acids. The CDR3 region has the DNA TGCAATGCTACCAGAGATTATCAGCCCCAGCATTTT. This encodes CNATRDYQPQHF.

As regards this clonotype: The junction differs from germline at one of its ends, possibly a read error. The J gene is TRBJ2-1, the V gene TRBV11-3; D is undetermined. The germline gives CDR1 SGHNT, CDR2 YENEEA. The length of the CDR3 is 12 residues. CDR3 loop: CASSLEWSGHVF. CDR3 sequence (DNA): TGTGCCAGCAGCTTAGAATGGTCTGGGCATGTCTTC.

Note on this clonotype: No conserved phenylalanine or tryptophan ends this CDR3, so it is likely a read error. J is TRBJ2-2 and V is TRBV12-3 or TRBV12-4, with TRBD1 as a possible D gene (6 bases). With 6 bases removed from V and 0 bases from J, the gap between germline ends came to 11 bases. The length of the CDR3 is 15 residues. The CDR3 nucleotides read TGTGCCAGCAGGATGCAGGGGTCGAACACCGGGGAGCTGTTTTCT. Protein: CASRMQGSNTGELFS.

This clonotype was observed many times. This CDR3 is CSASGHQVNTEAFF. CDR3 coding DNA: TGCAGTGCGTCGGGACACCAAGTGAACACTGAAGCTTTCTTT. The V call is TRBV20-1, the J call TRBJ1-1, with D maybe TRBD1 (6 bases). Trimming cost V 6 bases and J 0 bases, with 14 bases left between them. The CDR3 runs 14 residues. CDR1 and CDR2 from the germline V gene are DFQATT and SNEGSKA (reference sequence).

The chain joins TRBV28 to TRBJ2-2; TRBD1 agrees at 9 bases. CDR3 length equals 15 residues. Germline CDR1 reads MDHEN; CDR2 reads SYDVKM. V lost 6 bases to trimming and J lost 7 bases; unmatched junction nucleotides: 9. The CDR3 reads CASSYSTGGHGELFF. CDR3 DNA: TGTGCCAGCAGCTACAGTACAGGGGGCCACGGGGAGCTGTTTTTT.

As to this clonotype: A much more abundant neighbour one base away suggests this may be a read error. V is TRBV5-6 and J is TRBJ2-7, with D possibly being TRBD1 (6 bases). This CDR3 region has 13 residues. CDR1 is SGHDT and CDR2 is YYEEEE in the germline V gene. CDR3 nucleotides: TGTGCCAGCAGCCTCCGGGACATCTACGAGCACTACTTC. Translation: CASSLRDIYEHYF.

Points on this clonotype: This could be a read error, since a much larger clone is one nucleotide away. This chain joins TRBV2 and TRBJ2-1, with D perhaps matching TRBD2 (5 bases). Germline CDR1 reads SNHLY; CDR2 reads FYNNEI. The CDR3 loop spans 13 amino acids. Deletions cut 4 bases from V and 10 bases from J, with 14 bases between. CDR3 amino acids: CASSVGLALEQFF. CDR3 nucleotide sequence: TGTGCCAGCAGTGTTGGGCTAGCCCTCGAGCAGTTCTTC.

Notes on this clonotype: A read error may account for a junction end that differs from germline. The CDR3 DNA reads TGTGCCAACAGTACGAATGGGCAGCGGAGACAGACCCAATACTTC. Its translation is CANSTNGQRRQTQYF. The chain combines TRBV6-6 with TRBJ2-5; D might be TRBD1 or TRBD2, each matching 5 bases. The length of the CDR3 is 15 residues. Germline values: CDR1 MNHNY, CDR2 SVGAGI (reference sequence).

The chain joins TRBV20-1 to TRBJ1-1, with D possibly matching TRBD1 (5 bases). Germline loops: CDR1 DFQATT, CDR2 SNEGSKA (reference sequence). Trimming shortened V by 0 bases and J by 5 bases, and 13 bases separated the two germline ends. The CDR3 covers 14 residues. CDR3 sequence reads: CSAREPGRGTEAFF. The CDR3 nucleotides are TGCAGTGCTAGAGAGCCGGGGCGGGGGACTGAAGCTTTCTTT.

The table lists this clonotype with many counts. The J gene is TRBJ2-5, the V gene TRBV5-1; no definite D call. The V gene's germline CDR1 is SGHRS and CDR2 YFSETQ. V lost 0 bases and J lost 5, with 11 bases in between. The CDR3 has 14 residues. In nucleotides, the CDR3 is TGCGCCAGCAGCTTGGCCGTGGCGGTGGAGACCCAGTACTTC. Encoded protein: CASSLAVAVETQYF.

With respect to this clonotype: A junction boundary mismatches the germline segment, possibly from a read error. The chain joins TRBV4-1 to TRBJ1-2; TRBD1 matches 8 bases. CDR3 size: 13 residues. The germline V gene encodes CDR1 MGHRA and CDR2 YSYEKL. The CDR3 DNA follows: TGCGCCAGCAGCCTTGGGACAGGCTATGGCTACATCTTC. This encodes CASSLGTGYGYIF.

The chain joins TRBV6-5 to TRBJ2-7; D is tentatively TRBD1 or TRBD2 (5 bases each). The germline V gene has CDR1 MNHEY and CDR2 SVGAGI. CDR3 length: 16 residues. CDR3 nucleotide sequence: TGTGTCAACACGCCACAATTCCGGGACCGTGTATATCCACAGTACTTC. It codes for CVNTPQFRDRVYPQYF.